This T cell receptor beta chain derives from a study of T cell repertoires in cytomegalovirus infection. This CDR3 has 15 amino acids. V lost 4 bases to trimming and J lost 3 bases; unmatched junction nucleotides: 6. Germline V gene lookup returns CDR1 SGHTA and CDR2 FQGNSA. As to this clonotype: What it recognizes is unknown. Being one base from a much bigger clone, this may be a read error.

TCRdb redid the calling of the reads with MiXCR, one entry per CDR3 protein. The data hold 900,000 to 950,000 distinct CDR3 sequences, with roughly 30% observed a single time. The receptor was isolated from a human donor in good health (CMV status not recorded). Some clones in this sample may be carry-over from other donors' samples. The rearrangement uses TRBV7-2 and TRBJ1-2; TRBD1 matches 9 bases. This specimen was cultured CD8+ T cells from PBMCs, taken from culture after CMV antigen stimulation. CDR3 DNA sequence: TGTACCAGCAGCTCCCGGGACAGGGAGCACTATGGCTACACCTTC. Translated, it gives CTSSSRDREHYGYTF.